This TCR beta chain stems from a study of T-cell memory formation after mild COVID-19. General study results and limits: Most CD4+ clones that shrank were in CM and EM, while CD8+ ones turned up in EMRA. Clones that contracted from day 15 to 85 were balanced CD4/CD8, while later expanders leaned CD4+. Certain responding clones were present in pre-infection memory, suggesting participation of cross-reactive memory.

In regard to this clonotype: Its antigen is as yet unknown.

From 5'RACE with constant-segment primers came TCR alpha and TCR beta cDNA libraries that carried sample barcodes and UMIs. A single record per CDR3 protein comes from TCRdb applying MiXCR to the 5' RACE reads. The sample shows around 140,000 distinct CDR3 sequences, under 30% of them seen only once. Trimming at V came to 7 bases and at J to 8 bases, leaving 3 bases not matched to a gene. Germline CDR1 is MNHNY and CDR2 is SVGAGI (reference sequence). CDR3 length: 12 residues. This chain uses TRBV6-6 with TRBJ2-2; 8 nucleotides match TRBD2. Sequenced material: PBMCs or a T cell subset sorted from them (not recorded which). The origin of this receptor is an adult woman who had mild COVID-19 (a few samples of this study predate the infection). Cell type and time point are not known. CDR3 loop: CASIGLAGELFF. DNA of the CDR3: TGTGCCAGCATTGGACTAGCAGGGGAGCTGTTTTTT.